The clone carrying this T cell receptor (beta chain) was counted many times. These data come from a study of early T cells in non-severe SARS-CoV-2 infection. TCRdb used MiXCR to reprocess the 5' RACE reads, holding one entry per CDR3 protein. The data show about 34,000 distinct CDR3 sequences, with 5% to 6.5% seen just once and roughly 7.1% held by the top ten. Trimming cost V 8 bases and J 1 base, with 5 bases left between them. The germline CDR1 and CDR2 sequences are SGHVS and FQNEAQ. The CDR3 runs to 11 residues. This chain uses TRBV7-8 with TRBJ2-5; D uncertain. Input material: whole blood. The receptor comes from an adult who was a healthcare worker with PCR-confirmed SARS-CoV-2 infection or an uninfected control (not recorded which). CDR3 sequence: CASAPQETQYF. In nucleotides, the CDR3 is TGTGCCAGCGCCCCCCAAGAGACCCAGTACTTC.